Described below is a single TCR beta chain sequence and its context. Its antigen is unidentified. This sample was taken from a study of T cell responses to AZD1222 COVID-19 vaccine. Turning to the study itself: Whether given at about 4 or about 12 weeks, second doses were pooled. Study observations and caveats: A mostly white British donor set with more females was recruited, and clonal diversity was possibly underestimated. Among spike-specific TCRs, nearly half reportedly target unmutated variant regions. A rise in Spike-specific TCR breadth and depth followed two AZD1222 doses.

V was pared by 0 bases and J by 0 bases, with 11 bases between. The CDR3 covers 16 residues. In germline, CDR1 is LGHDT, CDR2 YNNKEL (reference sequence). Using immunoSEQ multiplex PCR, the repertoire was profiled, and TCRdb retains in-frame clones only, with some absent. The sample lists around 94,000 clones; about 89% were seen once. This specimen was peripheral blood, taken on day 0 of AZD1222 vaccination. The genes are TRBV3-1 (or the pseudogene TRBV3-2) and TRBJ1-1, with D unresolved. The source is an adult in good health. The CDR3 bases are TGTGCCAGCAGCCAAGATCTGCGAACCATGAACACTGAAGCTTTCTTT. As protein: CASSQDLRTMNTEAFF.